A selection of T cell receptor beta chains follows, all from one sample in a study of OX40 agonist ivuxolimab in advanced cancers. Method: immunoSEQ multiplex PCR; TCRdb's copy keeps in-frame clones and lacks some. The sample has under 75,000 clones, 70% to 90% seen once. The sequencing used CD4+ or CD8+ T cells sorted from blood, collected in a trial of the OX40 agonist ivuxolimab. These receptors were obtained from an adult with an advanced solid tumor such as melanoma, head and neck, liver or kidney cancer. The CDR3 runs from the conserved cysteine through the conserved F or W. The order of the fields is D gene, CDR3 length, clone size, J gene, V gene, CDR3 protein, CDR3 DNA. D genes are given only for firm matches. A row's size may be missing; if present it is once, few, many or a size class.

>-|17|-|TRBJ2-1|TRBV7-8
CASSGPLKRSSYNEQFF
TGTGCCAGCAGCGGCCCACTAAAGCGCAGCTCCTACAATGAGCAGTTCTTC
>TRBD2|14|-|TRBJ2-1|TRBV6-6
CASSHQLAGGEQFF
TGTGCCAGCAGCCATCAGTTGGCGGGAGGGGAGCAGTTCTTC
>TRBD1|13|-|TRBJ1-2|TRBV14
CASSTGQGYGYTF
TGTGCCAGCAGCACGGGACAGGGTTATGGCTACACCTTC
>-|16|-|TRBJ1-1|TRBV5-8
CASSSSLGGENTEAFF
TGTGCCAGCAGCTCCTCACTGGGGGGGGAGAACACTGAAGCTTTCTTT
>-|17|-|TRBJ2-1|TRBV21-1
CASSIRGGRERYNEQFF
TGTGCCAGCAGCATAAGGGGAGGGCGGGAGAGGTACAATGAGCAGTTCTTC
>TRBD1|15|once|TRBJ1-3|TRBV4-1
CASSQQGAGGNTIYF
TGCGCCAGCAGCCAACAGGGGGCGGGGGGAAACACCATATATTTT
>-|14|-|TRBJ1-6|TRBV7-3
CASSLEGIGTPLHF
TGTGCCAGCAGCTTAGAGGGGATTGGGACACCCCTCCACTTT
>TRBD1|15|-|TRBJ1-1|TRBV28
CASSFSLTGVAEAFF
TGTGCCAGCAGTTTCTCACTCACAGGGGTAGCTGAAGCTTTCTTT
>TRBD2|16|-|TRBJ2-1|TRBV5-1
CASSLDGRESYNEQFF
TGCGCCAGCAGCTTGGACGGGAGGGAATCCTACAATGAGCAGTTCTTC
>TRBD1|13|once|TRBJ2-1|TRBV11-3
CASSSDRAREQFF
TGTGCCAGCAGCTCCGACAGGGCGCGGGAGCAGTTCTTC
>TRBD1|15|-|TRBJ2-7|TRBV6-6
CASRKPGQDAYEQYF
TGTGCCAGCAGAAAACCGGGACAGGATGCCTACGAGCAGTACTTC
>-|14|-|TRBJ2-7|TRBV30
CASLGESRVGEQYF
TGTGCCTCACTGGGGGAGAGTCGCGTGGGCGAGCAGTACTTC
>TRBD1|15|few|TRBJ1-4|TRBV5-1
CASRDGQEINEKLFF
TGCGCCAGCAGAGACGGACAGGAGATTAATGAAAAACTGTTTTTT
>TRBD2|16|-|TRBJ2-7|TRBV5-5
CASSSRRTSGSNEQYF
TGTGCCAGCAGCTCTAGAAGGACTAGCGGGAGTAACGAGCAGTACTTC
>TRBD1|15|-|TRBJ2-7|TRBV5-1
CASSLLPGGDYEQYF
TGCGCCAGCAGCTTGTTACCAGGGGGTGATTACGAGCAGTACTTC
>TRBD2|16|-|TRBJ2-1|TRBV7-9
CASSFILAGTYNEQFF
TGTGCCAGCAGCTTTATACTAGCGGGAACATACAATGAGCAGTTCTTC
>-|15|-|TRBJ1-2|TRBV28
CASSLTNLFNYGYTF
TGTGCCAGCAGCCTCACCAACCTTTTTAACTATGGCTACACCTTC
>-|14|once|TRBJ2-3|TRBV5-8
CASSFAVDTDTQYF
TGTGCCAGCAGCTTCGCGGTCGACACAGATACGCAGTATTTT
>TRBD2|16|-|TRBJ2-7|TRBV7-6
CASSLLSSGGSYEQYF
TGTGCCAGCAGCCTGCTGAGCAGCGGGGGATCCTACGAGCAGTACTTC
>-|13|-|TRBJ1-3|TRBV2
CASSDLGGNTIYF
TGTGCCAGCAGTGACCTCGGCGGAAACACCATATATTTT
>-|14|-|TRBJ2-3|TRBV12-5
CASALDNWADTQYF
TGTGCTAGTGCCTTGGACAATTGGGCAGATACGCAGTATTTT
>TRBD1|13|-|TRBJ2-7|TRBV11-3
CASSPGQGYEQYF
TGTGCCAGCAGTCCGGGACAGGGCTACGAGCAGTACTTC
>TRBD2|16|-|TRBJ2-3|TRBV4-1
CASSQVTSGSTDTQYF
TGCGCCAGCAGCCAAGTAACTAGCGGTAGCACAGATACGCAGTATTTT
>-|13|-|TRBJ2-3|TRBV10-3
CAIRGDGGDTQYF
TGTGCCATCAGGGGGGACGGGGGAGATACGCAGTATTTT
>-|13|-|TRBJ1-1|TRBV6-5
CARSKAGAREAFF
TGTGCCAGGAGTAAGGCAGGGGCAAGGGAGGCTTTCTTT
>TRBD1|15|once|TRBJ2-7|TRBV2
CASTQDRARFGEQYF
TGTGCCAGCACCCAAGACAGGGCGAGGTTCGGCGAGCAGTACTTC
>TRBD1|20|-|TRBJ1-6|TRBV30
CAWSVRGQALEGAYNSPLHF
TGTGCCTGGAGTGTACGGGGACAGGCCCTGGAGGGGGCCTATAATTCACCCCTCCACTTT
>TRBD1|13|-|TRBJ2-1|TRBV10-3
CAISATGGDEQFF
TGTGCCATCAGTGCCACAGGGGGCGATGAGCAGTTCTTC
>-|15|-|TRBJ1-3|TRBV7-9
CASSLQGLSGNTIYF
TGTGCCAGCAGCTTACAGGGTCTCTCTGGAAACACCATATATTTT
>TRBD1|15|-|TRBJ1-4|TRBV14
CASSHRTGVGEKLFF
TGTGCCAGCAGCCACCGGACAGGGGTGGGTGAAAAACTGTTTTTT
>-|18|-|TRBJ2-1|TRBV4-2
CASSQKGGGGLALNEQFF
TGTGCCAGCAGCCAAAAAGGGGGAGGGGGTCTAGCCCTCAATGAGCAGTTCTTC
>TRBD2|15|-|TRBJ2-1|TRBV5-1
CASSLGTTFYNEQFF
TGCGCCAGCAGCCTCGGGACTACCTTCTACAATGAGCAGTTCTTC
>-|15|-|TRBJ2-5|TRBV18
CASSPATGDWETQYF
TGTGCCAGCTCACCCGCGACGGGAGACTGGGAGACCCAGTACTTC
>-|18|-|TRBJ2-4|TRBV5-1
CASSLAPLGERPKNIQYF
TGCGCCAGCAGCTTGGCCCCCCTCGGGGAGAGACCCAAAAACATTCAGTACTTC
>-|17|-|TRBJ1-2|TRBV7-9
CASTIVRTGRRNYGYTF
TGTGCCAGCACCATCGTCCGGACGGGGCGTCGGAACTATGGCTACACCTTC
>-|18|-|TRBJ2-2|TRBV18
CASSPREGGGANTGELFF
TGTGCCAGCTCACCGAGGGAAGGTGGGGGCGCGAACACCGGGGAGCTGTTTTTT
>TRBD1|14|-|TRBJ2-7|TRBV5-4
CASSGTGGTYEQYF
TGTGCCAGCAGCGGGACAGGGGGGACCTACGAGCAGTACTTC
>-|13|-|TRBJ2-7|TRBV27
CASSLNIGREQYF
TGTGCCAGCAGTTTAAATATTGGGCGCGAGCAGTACTTC
>TRBD1|11|few|TRBJ1-2|TRBV30
CAWRQGLGYTF
TGTGCCTGGAGACAGGGGTTGGGCTACACCTTC
>TRBD1|15|-|TRBJ2-7|TRBV19
CASSTGQGGGNEQYF
TGTGCCAGTAGTACGGGACAGGGAGGAGGGAACGAGCAGTACTTC
>-|14|-|TRBJ2-7|TRBV5-1
CASSGEGAGYEQYF
TGCGCCAGCAGTGGGGAGGGGGCAGGCTACGAGCAGTACTTC
>-|13|-|TRBJ1-1|TRBV5-5
CASRNSVNTEAFF
TGTGCCAGCAGAAACTCGGTGAACACTGAAGCTTTCTTT
>-|15|-|TRBJ1-4|TRBV5-1
CASSLAGRVDEKLFF
TGCGCCAGCAGCTTGGCAGGCAGGGTCGATGAAAAACTGTTTTTT
>-|15|-|TRBJ2-1|TRBV6-6
CAASLIGGSYNEQFF
TGTGCCGCGTCCCTTATCGGAGGCTCCTACAATGAGCAGTTCTTC
>TRBD2|17|-|TRBJ2-7|TRBV7-7
CASSLGGLVWSSYEQYF
TGTGCTAGCAGCTTAGGGGGACTAGTTTGGAGCTCCTACGAGCAGTACTTC
>-|14|-|TRBJ2-7|TRBV5-1
CASSRTGSSYEQYF
TGCGCCAGCAGCCGGACTGGGAGCTCCTACGAGCAGTACTTC